These 29 T cell receptor beta chains came from one sample sequenced in a study of blood T cells in healthy people across ages. Sample-barcoded 5' priming and a J-beta primer mix drove a second PCR of 7 to 11 cycles. TCRdb processed the 5' RACE reads anew with MiXCR; each CDR3 protein has one entry. The table includes 650,000 to 1,000,000 distinct CDR3 sequences, approximately 35% detected once. Sample: blood. The origin of the receptors is a man younger than 35 in good health.

Written as DNA, the CDR3 is TGCGCCAGCAGCCAAGATCCCCAGGGGGTTTATGGCTACACCTTC. Amino acids: CASSQDPQGVYGYTF. The chain employs TRBV4-1 and TRBJ1-2, with 7 bases aligning to TRBD1. There are 15 residues in the CDR3. V trimming: 0 bases; J trimming: 5 bases; junction bases outside the gene matches: 6. Germline V CDR1 and CDR2: MGHRA, YSYEKL.

This chain joins TRBV4-2 and TRBJ2-1, with 9 bases aligning to TRBD2. Trimming cost V 7 bases and J 10 bases; bases outside gene matches: 17. The CDR3 is 16 residues long. Germline V gene data show CDR1 as LGHNA and CDR2 as YNFKEQ. The CDR3 DNA sequence: TGTGCCAGCATGTGGACCAGCGGGGGGAGCGATCAAGAGCAGTTCTTC. Translating gives CASMWTSGGSDQEQFF.

This clonotype turned up a few times. The rearrangement uses TRBV12-3 or TRBV12-4 and TRBJ1-1; possible D gene TRBD1, 5 bases. The V gene lost 3 bases and the J gene lost 5 bases, with 13 bases spanning the gap. This CDR3 spans 14 amino acids. The CDR3: CASSFRGAGTEAFF. The CDR3 DNA reads TGTGCCAGCAGTTTCCGCGGGGCTGGGACTGAAGCTTTCTTT.

Details on this clonotype: A much larger clone sits a single nucleotide away, making a read error possible. This chain joins TRBV5-1 and TRBJ2-1; no clear D gene. Trimming left V 4 bases short and J 5 bases short, with 10 bases between. CDR1 and CDR2 (germline): SGHRS, YFSETQ. The CDR3 loop spans 13 amino acids. The CDR3 sequence: CASSVSGHNEQFF. Written as DNA, the CDR3 is TGCGCCAGCAGCGTATCAGGTCACAATGAGCAGTTCTTC.

This clonotype was seen a handful of times. V usage is TRBV6-5 and J usage is TRBJ2-1; D remains ambiguous. The CDR3 consists of 13 residues. CDR1 is MNHEY, CDR2 SVGAGI, per germline. Trimming took off 2 bases at V and 5 bases at J, with 7 bases between the two ends. The CDR3 sequence is CASSYGSDNEQFF. CDR3 sequence (DNA): TGTGCCAGCAGTTACGGGTCCGACAATGAGCAGTTCTTC.

This clonotype was recorded only once. This chain links TRBV7-9 with TRBJ2-3; D unclear. This CDR3 is built from 14 residues. The V end was cut by 3 bases, the J end by 2 bases, with 9 bases between. Germline V CDR1 and CDR2: SEHNR, FQNEAQ (reference sequence). This CDR3 reads CASSFIADTDTQYF. For the CDR3, the DNA is TGTGCCAGCAGCTTCATTGCGGACACAGATACGCAGTATTTT.

CDR3 nucleotide sequence: TGTGCCAGCAGTTACTCTGTGGCGACCGGGGAGCTGTTTTTT. Translating gives CASSYSVATGELFF. V gene TRBV6-5 combines with J gene TRBJ2-2; no clear D. Looked up from germline, CDR1 is MNHEY and CDR2 is SVGAGI. The CDR3 is 14 amino acids. V lost 0 bases to trimming and J lost 5 bases, with 7 bases between them.

The chain recombines TRBV27 with TRBJ2-5; no definite D call. The CDR3 loop spans 15 amino acids. Deletions cut 5 bases from V and 2 bases from J, with 15 bases between. Per germline, CDR1 MNHEY and CDR2 SMNVEV (reference sequence). The CDR3 is CASSPTHTTQETQYF. DNA for the CDR3: TGTGCCAGCAGTCCGACCCACACGACGCAAGAGACCCAGTACTTC.

The chain joins TRBV12-3 or TRBV12-4 to TRBJ1-5, with a tentative D call TRBD1 (5 bases). Trimming took off 4 bases at V and 4 bases at J, with 11 bases between the two ends. The CDR3 is 14 residues long. The CDR3 region is CASSSRVGNQPQHF. The DNA of the CDR3 is TGTGCCAGCAGTTCCAGGGTTGGGAATCAGCCCCAGCATTTT.

The V call is TRBV4-2, the J call TRBJ2-1, with 9 positions matching TRBD2. V was pared by 0 bases and J by 7 bases, with 13 bases of the junction left unmatched. There are 18 residues in the CDR3. CDR1 and CDR2 (germline): LGHNA, YNFKEQ. CDR3 nucleotide sequence: TGTGCCAGCAGCCAAGATAAGCGGGGGACTAGCTCTCCGAATGAGCAGTTCTTC. It is translated as CASSQDKRGTSSPNEQFF.

About this clonotype itself: This could be a read error, since a much larger clone is one nucleotide away. The rearrangement joins TRBV9 to TRBJ2-3; D not resolved. The CDR3 has 14 amino acids. Germline CDR1 reads SGDLS; CDR2 reads YYNGEE. V was trimmed by 4 bases and J by 0 bases, leaving 9 bases between them. CDR3 residues: CASSPVGSTDTQYF. The CDR3 nucleotides read TGTGCCAGCAGCCCCGTGGGGAGCACAGATACGCAGTATTTT. The whole variable domain, remainder taken from reference TRBV9 and TRBJ2-3, is DSGVTQTPKHLITATGQRVTLRCSPRSGDLSVYWYQQSLDQGLQFLIQYYNGEERAKGNILERFSAQQFPDLHSELNLSSLELGDSALYFCASSPVGSTDTQYFGPGTRLTVL.

This clonotype was picked up many times. The chain joins TRBV3-1 to TRBJ2-5; possibly TRBD2 for D (5 bases). The length of the CDR3 is 11 residues. Trimming left V 5 bases short and J 11 bases short, with 12 bases between. The germline V gene has CDR1 LGHDT and CDR2 YNNKEL (reference sequence). Here the CDR3 DNA reads TGTGCCAGCAGCGCCGACGGGGAGCAGTACTTC. This translates into CASSADGEQYF.

The chain is built from TRBV10-3 and TRBJ1-2; the match to TRBD1 covers 9 bases. The CDR3 is 14 residues long. Germline loops: CDR1 ENHRY, CDR2 SYGVKD. The V and J ends lost 5 bases and 7 bases, in that order; junction bases with no gene match: 8. As DNA, the CDR3 is TGTGCCATCAGTCCGGACAGGGGAACGGGTGGCTACACCTTC. This gives the protein CAISPDRGTGGYTF.

Of note for this clonotype: Because the CDR3 is missing its conserved closing phenylalanine or tryptophan, this is likely a read error. The chain has TRBV10-3 and TRBJ1-1; 9 positions agree with TRBD1. The CDR3 spans 14 residues. CDR1 is ENHRY and CDR2 is SYGVKD in the germline V gene. V shed 11 bases, J shed 3 bases, and the junction held 10 bases outside the gene matches. CDR3: CAVVRDRADTEAFC. The DNA of the CDR3 is TGTGCCGTCGTAAGGGACAGGGCGGACACTGAAGCTTTCTGT.

The chain carries TRBV5-1 and TRBJ2-3, with D perhaps TRBD1 (6 bases). Trimming left V 2 bases short and J 4 bases short, with 29 bases between. The CDR3 is 20 amino acids. The germline V gene has CDR1 SGHRS and CDR2 YFSETQ. The DNA for the CDR3 is TGCGCCAGCAGCTTACGTGGTACAGGGACACACTCTGGTACACCAGATACGCAGTATTTT. It is translated as CASSLRGTGTHSGTPDTQYF.

V gene TRBV6-6 combines with J gene TRBJ1-1; D not certain. This CDR3 comprises 13 residues. CDR1 and CDR2 (germline): MNHNY, SVGAGI (reference sequence). The V end was cut by 11 bases, the J end by 1 base, with 14 bases between. The CDR3 DNA reads TGTGCCGGCTCTCGGTTTAGGAACACTGAAGCTTTCTTT. This gives the protein CAGSRFRNTEAFF.

To note about this clonotype: This sequence may be a read error, since a much larger clone differs from it by one base. The chain couples TRBV20-1 to TRBJ2-5; 10 nucleotides match TRBD2. The junction had 18 bases not matched to a gene; V was cut back by 3 bases and J by 11 bases. The CDR3 is 16 amino acids. Germline values: CDR1 DFQATT, CDR2 SNEGSKA (reference sequence). CDR3 amino acids: CSARLAGVKIYNEQYF. The CDR3 DNA is TGCAGTGCTAGGCTAGCGGGGGTCAAAATCTACAATGAGCAGTACTTC.

The chain combines TRBV4-2 with TRBJ1-1; D gene unclear. The CDR3 covers 14 residues. Deletions cut 8 bases from V and 1 base from J, with 14 bases between. Looked up from germline, CDR1 is LGHNA and CDR2 is YNFKEQ. The CDR3 nucleotides read TGTGCCAGCCGAAGGCGGTCAGAGAACACTGAAGCTTTCTTT. It yields the protein CASRRRSENTEAFF.

This clonotype was seen only a few times. The genes are TRBV3-1 and TRBJ2-1, with 7 bases aligning to TRBD1. CDR1 and CDR2 from the germline V gene are LGHDT and YNNKEL (reference sequence). The V gene end was trimmed by 4 bases and the J gene end by 7 bases; junction bases not matched to a gene: 10. The CDR3 extends over 15 amino acids. The CDR3 DNA follows: TGTGCCAGCAGCCCCAACCCGACAGGGTTGAATGAGCAGTTCTTC. This sequence encodes CASSPNPTGLNEQFF.

The gene calls are TRBV6-6 and TRBJ1-1; D gene ambiguous. V shed 8 bases and J shed 1 base, with 11 bases lying between them. The CDR3 has 13 amino acids. Germline CDR1 reads MNHNY; CDR2 reads SVGAGI (reference sequence). CDR3 bases: TGTGCCAGCCAGAGCCAGGCGAACACTGAAGCTTTCTTT. It codes for CASQSQANTEAFF.

The J gene is TRBJ1-2, the V gene TRBV15, with D possibly TRBD1 on 6 matching bases. The germline CDR1 and CDR2 sequences are LNHNV and YYDKDF (reference sequence). V lost 0 bases and J lost 8, with 19 bases in between. This CDR3 has 16 residues. CDR3: CATSRDLGQRQEGYTF. For the CDR3, the DNA is TGTGCCACCAGCAGAGATCTAGGACAGCGCCAAGAGGGCTACACCTTC. Complete variable domain (other parts from reference TRBV15 and TRBJ1-2): DAMVIQNPRYQVTQFGKPVTLSCSQTLNHNVMYWYQQKSSQAPKLLFHYYDKDFNNEADTPDNFQSRRPNTSFCFLDIRSPGLGDTAMYLCATSRDLGQRQEGYTFGSGTRLTVV.

This rearrangement joins TRBV5-1 to TRBJ1-4, with 7 nucleotides matching TRBD1. The trim removed 1 base at V and 11 bases at J, leaving 11 bases unmatched. Germline CDR1 is SGHRS and CDR2 is YFSETQ. This CDR3 is 15 amino acids long. CDR3 bases: TGCGCCAGCAGCTTGTGGGACAGCGATCGGCGGAAACTGTTTTTT. Translating it yields CASSLWDSDRRKLFF. The full variable domain, in which reference TRBV5-1 and TRBJ1-4 provide the parts outside the CDR3, is KAGVTQTPRYLIKTRGQQVTLSCSPISGHRSVSWYQQTPGQGLQFLFEYFSETQRNKGNFPGRFSGRQFSNSRSEMNVSTLELGDSALYLCASSLWDSDRRKLFFGSGTQLSVL.

Concerning this clonotype: One junction end disagrees with the germline gene, perhaps due to a read error. J is TRBJ2-1 and V is TRBV7-6, with 9 bases fitting TRBD2. CDR1 is SGHVS and CDR2 is FNYEAQ in the germline V gene. The CDR3 extends over 16 amino acids. The CDR3 loop is CASSLAQAGGYNGQFF. As DNA, the CDR3 is TGTGCCAGCAGCTTAGCGCAAGCGGGGGGCTACAATGGGCAGTTCTTC.

This clonotype was detected many times. The chain employs TRBV20-1 and TRBJ2-3; 8 bases fit TRBD2. The germline V gene has CDR1 DFQATT and CDR2 SNEGSKA (reference sequence). The CDR3 sequence is 13 residues long. Trimming removed 5 bases from V and 6 bases from J; junction bases left unmatched: 7. The CDR3 nucleotides read TGCAGTGCTTCCGGGGGGGCGGAGGATACGCAGTATTTT. Translation: CSASGGAEDTQYF.

The CDR3 spells CSAKTGALSSYNSPLHF. The DNA for the CDR3 is TGCAGTGCCAAGACAGGGGCCCTAAGCTCCTATAATTCACCCCTCCACTTT. This chain links TRBV20-1 with TRBJ1-6; 8 bases line up with TRBD1. The germline V gene encodes CDR1 DFQATT and CDR2 SNEGSKA (reference sequence). V lost 6 bases to trimming and J lost 0 bases; unmatched junction nucleotides: 10. The CDR3 covers 17 residues.

This clonotype was picked up many times. The gene calls are TRBV20-1 and TRBJ2-2; D may be TRBD1 or TRBD2 (5 bases each). Germline loops: CDR1 DFQATT, CDR2 SNEGSKA (reference sequence). Trimming shortened V by 2 bases and J by 6 bases, and 7 bases separated the two germline ends. There are 12 residues in the CDR3. For the CDR3, the DNA is TGCAGTGCTAGACAGGGACCCGGGGAGCTGTTTTTT. Residues: CSARQGPGELFF.

This clonotype was recorded many times. The V call is TRBV20-1, the J call TRBJ2-3; D may be TRBD2 (6 bases). Deletions cut 6 bases from V and 0 bases from J, with 19 bases between. The V gene's germline CDR1 is DFQATT and CDR2 SNEGSKA (reference sequence). There are 16 residues in the CDR3. CDR3 DNA: TGCAGTGCCAGGGACTTTGGGGCCGTAAGCACAGATACGCAGTATTTT. It encodes CSARDFGAVSTDTQYF.

This chain joins TRBV7-6 and TRBJ2-4; D remains unclear. The germline CDR1 and CDR2 sequences are SGHVS and FNYEAQ. Deletions cut 5 bases from V and 13 bases from J, with 21 bases between. The CDR3 is made up of 14 amino acids. The CDR3 loop is CASSASTGTERQYF. Here the CDR3 DNA reads TGTGCCAGCAGCGCCTCCACTGGAACGGAACGACAGTACTTC.

This clonotype has just a few counts. The chain employs TRBV4-2 and TRBJ2-1; 7 nucleotides align to TRBD2. CDR1 and CDR2 from the germline V gene are LGHNA and YNFKEQ. Unmatched junction bases numbered 9, after V lost 1 base and J lost 6 bases. This CDR3 region has 16 residues. CDR3 bases: TGTGCCAGCAGCCAAGTTCTCAGGACTAGGGGCAATGAGCAGTTCTTC. It codes for CASSQVLRTRGNEQFF.